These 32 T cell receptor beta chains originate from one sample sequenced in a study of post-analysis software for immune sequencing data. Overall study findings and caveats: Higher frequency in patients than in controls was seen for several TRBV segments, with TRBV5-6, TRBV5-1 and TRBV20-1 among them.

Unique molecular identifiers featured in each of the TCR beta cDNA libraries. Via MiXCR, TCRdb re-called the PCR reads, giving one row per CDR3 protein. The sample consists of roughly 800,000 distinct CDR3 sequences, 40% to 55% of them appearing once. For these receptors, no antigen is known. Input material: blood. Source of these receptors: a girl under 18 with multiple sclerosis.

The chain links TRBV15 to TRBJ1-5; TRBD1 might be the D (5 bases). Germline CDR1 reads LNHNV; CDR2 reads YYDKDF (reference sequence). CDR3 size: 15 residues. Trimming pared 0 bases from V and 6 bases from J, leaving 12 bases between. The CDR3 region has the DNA TGTGCCACCAGCAGAGATGATTTAGGGGTTCAGCCCCAGCATTTT. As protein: CATSRDDLGVQPQHF.

CDR3: CASSFNYGYTF. CDR3 bases: TGTGCCAGCAGTTTTAACTATGGCTACACCTTC. The chain links TRBV28 to TRBJ1-2; D call uncertain. This CDR3 region has 11 residues. Trimming took off 3 bases at V and 1 base at J, with 0 bases between the two ends. In germline, CDR1 is MDHEN, CDR2 SYDVKM.

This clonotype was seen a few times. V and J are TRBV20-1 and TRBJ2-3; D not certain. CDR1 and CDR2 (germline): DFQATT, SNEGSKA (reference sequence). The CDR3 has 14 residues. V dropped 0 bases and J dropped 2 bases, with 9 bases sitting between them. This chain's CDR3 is CSAREGSFTDTQYF. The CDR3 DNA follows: TGCAGTGCTAGAGAGGGTTCTTTCACAGATACGCAGTATTTT.

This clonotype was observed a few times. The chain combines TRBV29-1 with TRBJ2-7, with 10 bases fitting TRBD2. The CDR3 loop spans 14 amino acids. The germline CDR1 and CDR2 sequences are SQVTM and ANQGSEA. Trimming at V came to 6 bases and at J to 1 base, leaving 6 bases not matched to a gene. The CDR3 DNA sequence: TGCAGCGTCACCCAGCGGGAGGGATCCTACGAGCAGTACTTC. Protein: CSVTQREGSYEQYF.

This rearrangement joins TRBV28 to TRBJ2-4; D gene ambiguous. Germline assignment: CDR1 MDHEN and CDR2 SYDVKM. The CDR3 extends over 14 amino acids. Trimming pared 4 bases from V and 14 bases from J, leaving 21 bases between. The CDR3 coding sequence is TGTGCCAGCAGTTATATGGGGTCTTCTATGGGGAAGTACTTC. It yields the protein CASSYMGSSMGKYF.

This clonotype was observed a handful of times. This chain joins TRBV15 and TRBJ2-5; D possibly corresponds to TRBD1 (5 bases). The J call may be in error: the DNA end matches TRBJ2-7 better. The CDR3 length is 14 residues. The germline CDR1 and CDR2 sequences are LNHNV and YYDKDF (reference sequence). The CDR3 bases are TGTGCCACCAGCAGAGGCGGCAGGGCCCACGAGCAGTACTTC. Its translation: CATSRGGRAHEQYF.

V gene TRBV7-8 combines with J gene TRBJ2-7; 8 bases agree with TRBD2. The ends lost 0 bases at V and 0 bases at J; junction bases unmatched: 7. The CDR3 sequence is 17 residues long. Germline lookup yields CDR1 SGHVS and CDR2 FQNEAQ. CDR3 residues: CASSLASSGSSSYEQYF. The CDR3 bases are TGTGCCAGCAGCTTAGCTTCTAGCGGGTCGAGCTCCTACGAGCAGTACTTC.

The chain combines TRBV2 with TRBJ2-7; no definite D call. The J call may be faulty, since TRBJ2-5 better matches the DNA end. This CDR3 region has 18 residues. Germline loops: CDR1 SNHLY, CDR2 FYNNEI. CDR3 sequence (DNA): TGTGCCAGCTCCCCCTTATCTTCTGGAAGTGGTTTGTGGGAGACCCAGTACTTC. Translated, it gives CASSPLSSGSGLWETQYF.

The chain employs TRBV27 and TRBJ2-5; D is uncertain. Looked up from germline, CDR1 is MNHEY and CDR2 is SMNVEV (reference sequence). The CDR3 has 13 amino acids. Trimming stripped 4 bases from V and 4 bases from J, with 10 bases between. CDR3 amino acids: CASSYGPVETQYF. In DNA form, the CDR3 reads TGTGCCAGCAGTTATGGACCTGTAGAGACCCAGTACTTC.

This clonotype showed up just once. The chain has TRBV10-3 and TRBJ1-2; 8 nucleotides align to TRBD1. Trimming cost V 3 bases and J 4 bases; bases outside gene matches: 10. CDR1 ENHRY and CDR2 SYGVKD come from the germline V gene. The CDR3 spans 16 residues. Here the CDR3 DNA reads TGTGCCATCAGTGAATGGACAGGGAAGGGAGTCTATGGCTACACCTTC. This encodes CAISEWTGKGVYGYTF.

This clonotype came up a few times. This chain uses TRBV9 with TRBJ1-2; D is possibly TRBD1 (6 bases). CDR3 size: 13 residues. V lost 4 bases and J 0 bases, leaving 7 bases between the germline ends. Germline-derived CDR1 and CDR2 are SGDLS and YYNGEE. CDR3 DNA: TGTGCCAGCAGCAAGGGGGCTAACTATGGCTACACCTTC. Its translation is CASSKGANYGYTF. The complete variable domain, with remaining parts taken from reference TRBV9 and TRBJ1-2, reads DSGVTQTPKHLITATGQRVTLRCSPRSGDLSVYWYQQSLDQGLQFLIQYYNGEERAKGNILERFSAQQFPDLHSELNLSSLELGDSALYFCASSKGANYGYTFGSGTRLTVV.

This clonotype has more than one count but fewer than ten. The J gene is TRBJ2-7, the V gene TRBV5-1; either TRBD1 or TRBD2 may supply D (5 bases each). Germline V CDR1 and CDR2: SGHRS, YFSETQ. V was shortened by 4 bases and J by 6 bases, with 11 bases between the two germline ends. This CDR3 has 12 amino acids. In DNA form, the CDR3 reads TGCGCCAGCAGCCCAGGGACGCTCGAGCAGTACTTC. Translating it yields CASSPGTLEQYF. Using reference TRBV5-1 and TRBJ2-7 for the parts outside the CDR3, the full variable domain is KAGVTQTPRYLIKTRGQQVTLSCSPISGHRSVSWYQQTPGQGLQFLFEYFSETQRNKGNFPGRFSGRQFSNSRSEMNVSTLELGDSALYLCASSPGTLEQYFGPGTRLTVT.

CDR3 DNA sequence: TGTGCCAGCAGTTACTTTAGCGGGAGTGAGCAGTTCTTC. Its protein product is CASSYFSGSEQFF. The V and J genes are TRBV6-5 and TRBJ2-1, with TRBD2 matching 9 bases. Per germline, CDR1 MNHEY and CDR2 SVGAGI. The CDR3 has 13 amino acids. Trimming cost V 1 base and J 9 bases; bases outside gene matches: 1.

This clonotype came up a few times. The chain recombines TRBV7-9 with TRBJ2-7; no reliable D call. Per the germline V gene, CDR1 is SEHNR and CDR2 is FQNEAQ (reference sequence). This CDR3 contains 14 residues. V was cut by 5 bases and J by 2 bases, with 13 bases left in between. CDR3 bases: TGTGCCAGCAGCCGCCCTAATCCCCCCTACGAGCAGTACTTC. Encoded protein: CASSRPNPPYEQYF. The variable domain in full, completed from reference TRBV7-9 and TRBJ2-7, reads DTGVSQNPRHKITKRGQNVTFRCDPISEHNRLYWYRQTLGQGPEFLTYFQNEAQLEKSRLLSDRFSAERPKGSFSTLEIQRTEQGDSAMYLCASSRPNPPYEQYFGPGTRLTVT.

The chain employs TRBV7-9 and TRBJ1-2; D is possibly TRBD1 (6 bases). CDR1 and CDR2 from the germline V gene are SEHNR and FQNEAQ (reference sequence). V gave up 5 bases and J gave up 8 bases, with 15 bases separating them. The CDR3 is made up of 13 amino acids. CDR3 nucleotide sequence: TGTGCCAGCAGCGTGGGACAATTGGGGGGCTACACCTTC. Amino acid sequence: CASSVGQLGGYTF.

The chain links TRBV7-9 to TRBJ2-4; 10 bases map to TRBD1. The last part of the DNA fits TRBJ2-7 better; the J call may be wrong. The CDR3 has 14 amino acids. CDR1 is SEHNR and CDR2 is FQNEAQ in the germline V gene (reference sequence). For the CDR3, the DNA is TGTGCCAGCAGCGGACAGGGGGGCCCCTACGAGCAGTACTTC. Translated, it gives CASSGQGGPYEQYF.

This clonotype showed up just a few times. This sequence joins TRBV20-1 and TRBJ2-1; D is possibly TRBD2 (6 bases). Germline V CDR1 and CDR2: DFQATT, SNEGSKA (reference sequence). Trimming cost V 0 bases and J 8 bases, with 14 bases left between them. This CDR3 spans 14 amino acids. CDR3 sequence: CSARDRVRRDEQFF. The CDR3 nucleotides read TGCAGTGCTAGAGATCGTGTGAGGAGGGATGAGCAGTTCTTC.

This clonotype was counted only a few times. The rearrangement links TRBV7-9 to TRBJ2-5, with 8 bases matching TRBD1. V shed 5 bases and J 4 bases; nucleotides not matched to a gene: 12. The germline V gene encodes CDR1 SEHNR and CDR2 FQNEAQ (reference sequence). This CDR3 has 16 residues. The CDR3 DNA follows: TGTGCCAGCAGCAAGGCCGAGGACAGGGACCGAGAGACCCAGTACTTC. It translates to CASSKAEDRDRETQYF.

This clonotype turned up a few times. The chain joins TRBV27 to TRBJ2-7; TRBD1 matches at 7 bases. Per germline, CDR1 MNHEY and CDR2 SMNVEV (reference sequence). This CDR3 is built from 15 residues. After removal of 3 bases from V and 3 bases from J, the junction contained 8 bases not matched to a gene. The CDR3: CASSLLGQENYEQYF. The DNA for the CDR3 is TGTGCCAGCAGTTTGTTAGGACAGGAGAACTACGAGCAGTACTTC.

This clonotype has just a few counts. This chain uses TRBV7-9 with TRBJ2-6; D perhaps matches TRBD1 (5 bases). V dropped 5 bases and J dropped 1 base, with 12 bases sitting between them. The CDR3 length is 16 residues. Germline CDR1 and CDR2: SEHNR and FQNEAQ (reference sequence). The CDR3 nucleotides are TGTGCCAGCAGCCCAGACGGACATTCTGGGGCCAACGTCCTGACTTTC. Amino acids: CASSPDGHSGANVLTF.

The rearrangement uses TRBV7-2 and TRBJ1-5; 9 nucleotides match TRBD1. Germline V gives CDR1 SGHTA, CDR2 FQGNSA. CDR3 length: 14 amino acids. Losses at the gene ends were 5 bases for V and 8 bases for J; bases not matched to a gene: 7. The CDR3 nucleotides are TGTGCCAGCAGCCAGGGACAGGGCAGAGAGCCCCAGCATTTT. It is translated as CASSQGQGREPQHF.

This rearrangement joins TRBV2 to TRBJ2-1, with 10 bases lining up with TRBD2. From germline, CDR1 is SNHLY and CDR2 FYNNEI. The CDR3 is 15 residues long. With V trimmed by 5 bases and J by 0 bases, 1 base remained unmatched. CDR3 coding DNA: TGTGCCAGCAGTACTAGCGGGGACTCCTACAATGAGCAGTTCTTC. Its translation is CASSTSGDSYNEQFF.

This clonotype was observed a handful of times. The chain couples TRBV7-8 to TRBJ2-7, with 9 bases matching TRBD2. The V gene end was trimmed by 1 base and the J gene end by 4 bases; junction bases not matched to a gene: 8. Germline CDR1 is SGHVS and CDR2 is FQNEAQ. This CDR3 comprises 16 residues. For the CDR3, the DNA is TGTGCCAGCAGCTTAGGACCTAGCGGGAATAATTACGAGCAGTACTTC. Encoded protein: CASSLGPSGNNYEQYF.

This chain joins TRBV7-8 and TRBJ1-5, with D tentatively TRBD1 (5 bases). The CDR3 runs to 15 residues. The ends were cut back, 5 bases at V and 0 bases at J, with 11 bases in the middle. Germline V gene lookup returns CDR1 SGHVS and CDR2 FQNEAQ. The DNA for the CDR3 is TGTGCCAGCAGCCCGCGGGACCTTAGCAATCAGCCCCAGCATTTT. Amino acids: CASSPRDLSNQPQHF. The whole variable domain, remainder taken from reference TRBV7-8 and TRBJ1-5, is GAGVSQSPRYKVAKRGQDVALRCDPISGHVSLFWYQQALGQGPEFLTYFQNEAQLDKSGLPSDRFFAERPEGSVSTLKIQRTQQEDSAVYLCASSPRDLSNQPQHFGDGTRLSIL.

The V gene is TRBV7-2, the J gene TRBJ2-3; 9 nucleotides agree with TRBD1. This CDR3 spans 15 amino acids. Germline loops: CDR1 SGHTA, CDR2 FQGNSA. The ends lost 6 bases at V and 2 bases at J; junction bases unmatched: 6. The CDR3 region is CASRGTGSATDTQYF. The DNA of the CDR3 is TGTGCCAGCAGGGGGACAGGGAGTGCCACAGATACGCAGTATTTT.

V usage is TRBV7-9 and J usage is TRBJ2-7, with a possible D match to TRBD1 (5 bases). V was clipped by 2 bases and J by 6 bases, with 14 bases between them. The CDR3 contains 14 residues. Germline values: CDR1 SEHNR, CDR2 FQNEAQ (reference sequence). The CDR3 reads CASSLLGRASEQYF. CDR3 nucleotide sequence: TGTGCCAGCAGCTTATTGGGCAGGGCTTCCGAGCAGTACTTC.

The CDR3 reads CSAREPRNYGYTF. DNA for the CDR3: TGCAGTGCTAGAGAGCCGCGAAACTATGGCTACACCTTC. The J gene is TRBJ1-2, the V gene TRBV20-1; the D is unclear. The V gene lost 0 bases and the J gene lost 2 bases, with 7 bases spanning the gap. The CDR3 length is 13 residues. Germline CDR1 and CDR2: DFQATT and SNEGSKA (reference sequence).

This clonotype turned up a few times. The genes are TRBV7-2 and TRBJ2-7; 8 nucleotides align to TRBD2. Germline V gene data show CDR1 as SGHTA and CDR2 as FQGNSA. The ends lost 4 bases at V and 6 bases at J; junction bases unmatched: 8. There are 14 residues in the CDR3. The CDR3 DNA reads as TGTGCCAGCAGCTACCCCGGGAGGGGTGGCGAGCAGTACTTC. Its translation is CASSYPGRGGEQYF.

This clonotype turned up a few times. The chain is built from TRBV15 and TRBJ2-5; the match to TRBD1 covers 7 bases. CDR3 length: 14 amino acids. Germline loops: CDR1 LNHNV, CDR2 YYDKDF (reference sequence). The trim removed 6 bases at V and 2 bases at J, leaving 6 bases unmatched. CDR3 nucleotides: TGTGCCACCAGTCCTCTACAGGGGCAAGAGACCCAGTACTTC. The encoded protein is CATSPLQGQETQYF. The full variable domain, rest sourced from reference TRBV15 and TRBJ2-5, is DAMVIQNPRYQVTQFGKPVTLSCSQTLNHNVMYWYQQKSSQAPKLLFHYYDKDFNNEADTPDNFQSRRPNTSFCFLDIRSPGLGDTAMYLCATSPLQGQETQYFGPGTRLLVL.

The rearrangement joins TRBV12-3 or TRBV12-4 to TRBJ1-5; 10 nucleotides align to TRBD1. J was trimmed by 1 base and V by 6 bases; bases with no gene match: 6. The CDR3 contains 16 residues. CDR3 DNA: TGTGCCAGCAGCCCGACAGGGGGCCAGAGCAATCAGCCCCAGCATTTT. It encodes CASSPTGGQSNQPQHF.

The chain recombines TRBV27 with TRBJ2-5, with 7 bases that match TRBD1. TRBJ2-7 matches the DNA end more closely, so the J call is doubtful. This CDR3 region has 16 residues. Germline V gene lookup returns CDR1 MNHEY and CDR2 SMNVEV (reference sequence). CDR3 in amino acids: CASSPGRGPQTYEQYF. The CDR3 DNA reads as TGTGCCAGCAGTCCAGGAAGGGGGCCCCAAACCTACGAGCAGTACTTC.

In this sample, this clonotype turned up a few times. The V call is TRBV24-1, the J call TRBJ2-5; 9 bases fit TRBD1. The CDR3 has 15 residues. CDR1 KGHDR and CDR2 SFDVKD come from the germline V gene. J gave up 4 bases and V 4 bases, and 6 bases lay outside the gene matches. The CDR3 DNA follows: TGTGCCACCAGTGAAACAGGGGGCGTTGGAGAGACCCAGTACTTC. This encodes CATSETGGVGETQYF.